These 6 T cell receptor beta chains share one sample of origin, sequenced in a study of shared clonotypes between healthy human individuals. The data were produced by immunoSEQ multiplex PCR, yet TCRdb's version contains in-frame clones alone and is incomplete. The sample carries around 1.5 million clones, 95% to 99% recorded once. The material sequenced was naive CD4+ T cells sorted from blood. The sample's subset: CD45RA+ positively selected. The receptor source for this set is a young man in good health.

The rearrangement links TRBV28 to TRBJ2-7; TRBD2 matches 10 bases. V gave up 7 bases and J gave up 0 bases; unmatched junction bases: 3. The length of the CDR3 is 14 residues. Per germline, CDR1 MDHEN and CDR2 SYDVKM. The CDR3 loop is CASTGTSASYEQYF. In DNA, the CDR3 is TGTGCCAGCACCGGGACTAGCGCCTCCTACGAGCAGTACTTC.

The CDR3 DNA sequence: TGTGCCAGCATCCCGGACAGCTACGAGCAGTACTTC. This gives the protein CASIPDSYEQYF. The chain links TRBV6-1 to TRBJ2-7, with D possibly TRBD1 on 6 matching bases. The germline V gene has CDR1 MNHNS and CDR2 SASEGT. Trimming pared 7 bases from V and 3 bases from J, leaving 10 bases between. This CDR3 spans 12 amino acids.

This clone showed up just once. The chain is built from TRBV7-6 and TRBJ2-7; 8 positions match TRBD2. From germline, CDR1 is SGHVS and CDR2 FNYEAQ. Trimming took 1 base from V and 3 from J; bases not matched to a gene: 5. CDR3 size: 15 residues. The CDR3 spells CASSLGGAGVYEQYF. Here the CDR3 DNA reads TGTGCCAGCAGCTTAGGCGGAGCGGGAGTCTACGAGCAGTACTTC.

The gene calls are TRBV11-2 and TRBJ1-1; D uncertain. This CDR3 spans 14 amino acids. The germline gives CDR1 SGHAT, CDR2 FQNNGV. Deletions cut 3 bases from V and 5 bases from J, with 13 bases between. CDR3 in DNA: TGTGCCAGCAGCTTCGTTGAGGGTTGGACTGAAGCTTTCTTT. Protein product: CASSFVEGWTEAFF.

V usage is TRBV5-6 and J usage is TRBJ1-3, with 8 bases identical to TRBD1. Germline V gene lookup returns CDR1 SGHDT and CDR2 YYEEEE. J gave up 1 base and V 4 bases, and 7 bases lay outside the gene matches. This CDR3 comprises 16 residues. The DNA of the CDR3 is TGTGCCAGCAGCAGACGGGACAGGCTATCTGGAAACACCATATATTTT. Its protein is CASSRRDRLSGNTIYF.

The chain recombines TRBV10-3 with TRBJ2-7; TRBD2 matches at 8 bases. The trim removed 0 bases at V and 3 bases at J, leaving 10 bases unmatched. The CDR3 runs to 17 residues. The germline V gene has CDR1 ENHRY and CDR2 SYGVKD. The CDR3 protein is CAISESGPTSAHYEQYF. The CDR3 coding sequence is TGTGCCATCAGTGAGTCAGGGCCGACTAGCGCGCACTACGAGCAGTACTTC.